Listed below are T cell receptor beta chains from one sample, sequenced in a study of blood T cell repertoires in COVID-19. The table came from immunoSEQ multiplex PCR; TCRdb's copy has only in-frame clones and leaves some out. Found here are a few hundred thousand clones, about 90% of them singletons; the top ten hold around 5%. Specimen: PBMCs or T cells enriched from blood (not recorded which). These receptors were collected from a man under 40 who had recovered from COVID-19. Each CDR3 is given with its conserved first and last residue. The D gene is left open where the match is weak. Clone size, where shown, is once, few, many, or a class for clones that have expanded.

cdr3_nt: TGTGCCAGTAGTCTTCCGGGACAGGGGACCGCAGAGACCCAGTACTTC
cdr3_aa: CASSLPGQGTAETQYF
v_call: TRBV19
j_call: TRBJ2-5
clone_size: .
d_call: TRBD1

cdr3_nt: TGTGCCAGCAGCCCAGGACAGGGTTATAATTCACCCCTCCACTTT
cdr3_aa: CASSPGQGYNSPLHF
v_call: TRBV7-2
j_call: TRBJ1-6
clone_size: .
d_call: TRBD1

cdr3_nt: TGTGCCAGCAGGCCGAACCCCGGGACAGGGGTCACCTACGAGCAGTACTTC
cdr3_aa: CASRPNPGTGVTYEQYF
v_call: TRBV5-5
j_call: TRBJ2-7
clone_size: .
d_call: TRBD1

cdr3_nt: TGTGCCAGCAGCTTGACCGGGACAGGGGGTTTTACCTACGAGCAGTACTTC
cdr3_aa: CASSLTGTGGFTYEQYF
v_call: TRBV5-5
j_call: TRBJ2-7
clone_size: once
d_call: TRBD1

cdr3_nt: TGCAGCGTTGAAGATTTCGGGACAGGATCCTACGAGCAGTACTTC
cdr3_aa: CSVEDFGTGSYEQYF
v_call: TRBV29-1
j_call: TRBJ2-7
clone_size: .
d_call: TRBD1

cdr3_nt: TGCGCCAGCAGCTTGGGACTAGCAACAGATACGCAGTATTTT
cdr3_aa: CASSLGLATDTQYF
v_call: TRBV5-1
j_call: TRBJ2-3
clone_size: .
d_call: TRBD2

cdr3_nt: TGTGCCATCGGGACAGTTTCTGGCTACACCTTC
cdr3_aa: CAIGTVSGYTF
v_call: TRBV28
j_call: TRBJ1-2
clone_size: .
d_call: TRBD1

cdr3_nt: TGCGCCAGCAGCTTAGGGGCCATGGGAGGAAACACCATATATTTT
cdr3_aa: CASSLGAMGGNTIYF
v_call: TRBV5-1
j_call: TRBJ1-3
clone_size: .
d_call: .

cdr3_nt: TGTGCCAGCAGCCAAGCAATGCCTCCCGGCGGGGGCCACGAGCAGTACTTC
cdr3_aa: CASSQAMPPGGGHEQYF
v_call: TRBV3-1/TRBV3-2
j_call: TRBJ2-7
clone_size: .
d_call: .

cdr3_nt: TGTGCCAGCTCAGCCTATGACAGCAACACTGAAGCTTTCTTT
cdr3_aa: CASSAYDSNTEAFF
v_call: TRBV18
j_call: TRBJ1-1
clone_size: .
d_call: .

cdr3_nt: TGTGCCAGCGGACTGATACAGGGGGCGAGCGAGCAGTACTTC
cdr3_aa: CASGLIQGASEQYF
v_call: TRBV28
j_call: TRBJ2-7
clone_size: .
d_call: TRBD1

cdr3_nt: TGCAGCGCGAAGACAGGGGGCGGTTACACTGAAGCTTTCTTT
cdr3_aa: CSAKTGGGYTEAFF
v_call: TRBV29-1
j_call: TRBJ1-1
clone_size: .
d_call: TRBD1

cdr3_nt: TGTGCCAGCAGTTACTCGGGCAGGGAGGTGGATGGCTACACCTTC
cdr3_aa: CASSYSGREVDGYTF
v_call: TRBV6-5
j_call: TRBJ1-2
clone_size: .
d_call: .

cdr3_nt: TGTGCCACCAGTGATTTAGGGACAGTTGAGGGTTACACAGATACGCAGTATTTT
cdr3_aa: CATSDLGTVEGYTDTQYF
v_call: TRBV24-1
j_call: TRBJ2-3
clone_size: .
d_call: TRBD1

cdr3_nt: TGCAGCGTGCCCGTAGCGGGGGGCGCAGATACGCAGTATTTT
cdr3_aa: CSVPVAGGADTQYF
v_call: TRBV29-1
j_call: TRBJ2-3
clone_size: .
d_call: TRBD2

cdr3_nt: TGTGCCAGCAGTCCAGACAGGGTAGATTATGGCTACACCTTC
cdr3_aa: CASSPDRVDYGYTF
v_call: TRBV7-8
j_call: TRBJ1-2
clone_size: .
d_call: TRBD1

cdr3_nt: TGTGCCAGCAGCCTGCAACCGGGACTTTCCTACAATGAGCAGTTCTTC
cdr3_aa: CASSLQPGLSYNEQFF
v_call: TRBV7-8
j_call: TRBJ2-1
clone_size: .
d_call: .

cdr3_nt: TGTGCCAGCAGCCGAGGGACAACAACAAACACTGAAGCTTTCTTT
cdr3_aa: CASSRGTTTNTEAFF
v_call: TRBV3-1/TRBV3-2
j_call: TRBJ1-1
clone_size: .
d_call: .

cdr3_nt: TGCGCCAGCAGCTTACAGGATCATCAAGAGACCCAGTACTTC
cdr3_aa: CASSLQDHQETQYF
v_call: TRBV5-1
j_call: TRBJ2-5
clone_size: few
d_call: .

cdr3_nt: TGTGCCAGCAGAACCGGGACAGGGATGGGGTCTGCCACAGATACGCAGTATTTT
cdr3_aa: CASRTGTGMGSATDTQYF
v_call: TRBV28
j_call: TRBJ2-3
clone_size: .
d_call: TRBD1

cdr3_nt: TGTGCCATCAGCTTGGACAGGCGGAACACTGAAGCTTTCTTT
cdr3_aa: CAISLDRRNTEAFF
v_call: TRBV10-3
j_call: TRBJ1-1
clone_size: once
d_call: TRBD1

cdr3_nt: TGTGCCGGCGGACACGCCCTTACTAATGAAAAACTGTTTTTT
cdr3_aa: CAGGHALTNEKLFF
v_call: TRBV5-4
j_call: TRBJ1-4
clone_size: .
d_call: .

cdr3_nt: TGCGCCAGCAGCTCCAGGGGTCACAATGAGCAGTTCTTC
cdr3_aa: CASSSRGHNEQFF
v_call: TRBV5-1
j_call: TRBJ2-1
clone_size: .
d_call: .

cdr3_nt: TGCAGTGCTAGACGGTACGAGCAGTACTTC
cdr3_aa: CSARRYEQYF
v_call: TRBV20-1
j_call: TRBJ2-7
clone_size: once
d_call: .

cdr3_nt: TGTGCCAGTAGTATAACAGGGAGCTCCTATAATTCACCCCTCCACTTT
cdr3_aa: CASSITGSSYNSPLHF
v_call: TRBV19
j_call: TRBJ1-6
clone_size: .
d_call: .

cdr3_nt: TGTGCCAGCAGCCAGGCTCGGACAGGTTTGGAGAACACTGAAGCTTTCTTT
cdr3_aa: CASSQARTGLENTEAFF
v_call: TRBV3-1/TRBV3-2
j_call: TRBJ1-1
clone_size: .
d_call: TRBD1

cdr3_nt: TGTGCCAGCGGGAGGGGACTAGCGGGTTCGTACGAGCAGTACTTC
cdr3_aa: CASGRGLAGSYEQYF
v_call: TRBV25-1
j_call: TRBJ2-7
clone_size: .
d_call: TRBD2

cdr3_nt: TGTGCCAGTAGTCCCGGGACTGGCTACAATGAGCAGTTCTTC
cdr3_aa: CASSPGTGYNEQFF
v_call: TRBV19
j_call: TRBJ2-1
clone_size: .
d_call: .

cdr3_nt: TGTGCCAGCAGTTTATCCGGTAGCAATCAGCCCCAGCATTTT
cdr3_aa: CASSLSGSNQPQHF
v_call: TRBV28
j_call: TRBJ1-5
clone_size: .
d_call: .

cdr3_nt: TGCGCCAGCAGCAAACTCCGGGATCAGGGCTACACCTTC
cdr3_aa: CASSKLRDQGYTF
v_call: TRBV10-1
j_call: TRBJ1-2
clone_size: .
d_call: .

cdr3_nt: TGTGCCAGCAGTTTGACCGGGACAGTCTATAATTCACCCCTCCACTTT
cdr3_aa: CASSLTGTVYNSPLHF
v_call: TRBV28
j_call: TRBJ1-6
clone_size: .
d_call: TRBD1

cdr3_nt: TGCGCCAGCAGCTTGGATATTAGCGGGGGGACCTACGAGCAGTACTTC
cdr3_aa: CASSLDISGGTYEQYF
v_call: TRBV5-1
j_call: TRBJ2-7
clone_size: .
d_call: TRBD2

cdr3_nt: TGTGCCAGCAGCTTCGACAGCTACGAGCAGTACTTC
cdr3_aa: CASSFDSYEQYF
v_call: TRBV6-5
j_call: TRBJ2-7
clone_size: .
d_call: .

cdr3_nt: TGTGCCAGCAGTCCCCGGGGAGGGCGGAGCAATCAGCCCCAGCATTTT
cdr3_aa: CASSPRGGRSNQPQHF
v_call: TRBV27
j_call: TRBJ1-5
clone_size: .
d_call: .

cdr3_nt: TGTGCCAGCAGTAACCGACAGGGCCAAGTGATTAGCGATGAGCAGTTCTTC
cdr3_aa: CASSNRQGQVISDEQFF
v_call: TRBV2
j_call: TRBJ2-1
clone_size: .
d_call: TRBD1

cdr3_nt: TGTGCCAGCAGCTTAGGGTCGGCAGGGCTTGAAAAACTGTTTTTT
cdr3_aa: CASSLGSAGLEKLFF
v_call: TRBV7-9
j_call: TRBJ1-4
clone_size: .
d_call: .

cdr3_nt: TGCGCCAGCAGCCCCCCGACTAGCGGGGGTACAGATACGCAGTATTTT
cdr3_aa: CASSPPTSGGTDTQYF
v_call: TRBV5-1
j_call: TRBJ2-3
clone_size: .
d_call: TRBD2

cdr3_nt: TGTGCCAGCAGCAGACTAGCAGATACGCAGTATTTT
cdr3_aa: CASSRLADTQYF
v_call: TRBV12-3/TRBV12-4
j_call: TRBJ2-3
clone_size: .
d_call: .

cdr3_nt: TGTGCCAGCAGCCCTACTCCAGGGGACGGCAATCAGCCCCAGCATTTT
cdr3_aa: CASSPTPGDGNQPQHF
v_call: TRBV4-2
j_call: TRBJ1-5
clone_size: .
d_call: .

cdr3_nt: TGTGCCAGCAGCTTGGGGTTCAACAACAATGAGCAGTTCTTC
cdr3_aa: CASSLGFNNNEQFF
v_call: TRBV5-8
j_call: TRBJ2-1
clone_size: .
d_call: .

cdr3_nt: TGTGCCAGCAGCGCCCAGGGGGATCAGCCCCAGCATTTT
cdr3_aa: CASSAQGDQPQHF
v_call: TRBV12-3/TRBV12-4
j_call: TRBJ1-5
clone_size: .
d_call: TRBD1

cdr3_nt: TGCGCCAGCAGCTTGTTGGGACAGGGATCCAATGAGCAGTTCTTC
cdr3_aa: CASSLLGQGSNEQFF
v_call: TRBV5-1
j_call: TRBJ2-1
clone_size: .
d_call: TRBD1

cdr3_nt: TGTGCCAGCGAGCGGAACTCCTACGAGCAGTACTTC
cdr3_aa: CASERNSYEQYF
v_call: TRBV5-6
j_call: TRBJ2-7
clone_size: .
d_call: .

cdr3_nt: TGTGCCAGCACCTTAGGGGGTAGGGCAGGGGAAAAACTGTTTTTT
cdr3_aa: CASTLGGRAGEKLFF
v_call: TRBV28
j_call: TRBJ1-4
clone_size: .
d_call: .

cdr3_nt: TGTGCCACCAGCTCCAGGGAGGAAGTGCTAGCCAAAAACATTCAGTACTTC
cdr3_aa: CATSSREEVLAKNIQYF
v_call: TRBV15
j_call: TRBJ2-4
clone_size: .
d_call: .

cdr3_nt: TGTGCCAGCAGTCCCCTCCCCGGACAGGGATACACCTTC
cdr3_aa: CASSPLPGQGYTF
v_call: TRBV28
j_call: TRBJ1-2
clone_size: .
d_call: TRBD1

cdr3_nt: TGTGCCTGGTCGGTCTCGGACACTGAAGCTTTCTTT
cdr3_aa: CAWSVSDTEAFF
v_call: TRBV30
j_call: TRBJ1-1
clone_size: .
d_call: .

cdr3_nt: TGTGCCAGTAGTCAAGACAGGAGGAATCAGCCCCAGCATTTT
cdr3_aa: CASSQDRRNQPQHF
v_call: TRBV19
j_call: TRBJ1-5
clone_size: .
d_call: .

cdr3_nt: TGCAGTGCTAGTGGGACAGGGGCAATCCGCGAAGGGGAGACCCAGTACTTC
cdr3_aa: CSASGTGAIREGETQYF
v_call: TRBV20-1
j_call: TRBJ2-5
clone_size: .
d_call: TRBD1

cdr3_nt: TGTGCCAGCAGTGGGGGGGACAGGGTTCCTAGCTCCTACGAGCAGTACTTC
cdr3_aa: CASSGGDRVPSSYEQYF
v_call: TRBV28
j_call: TRBJ2-7
clone_size: .
d_call: TRBD1

cdr3_nt: TGTGCCAGCAGCCAGGGCTCTACCCCTAATCAGCCCCAGCATTTT
cdr3_aa: CASSQGSTPNQPQHF
v_call: TRBV7-2
j_call: TRBJ1-5
clone_size: .
d_call: .

cdr3_nt: TGTGCCAGCAGGGTGGGGGACAGGAGCTCCTACGAGCAGTACTTC
cdr3_aa: CASRVGDRSSYEQYF
v_call: TRBV28
j_call: TRBJ2-7
clone_size: .
d_call: TRBD1

cdr3_nt: TGTGCCAGCAGCCAATCGCCAGGGGGGCCCCAGCATTTT
cdr3_aa: CASSQSPGGPQHF
v_call: TRBV6-5
j_call: TRBJ1-5
clone_size: .
d_call: TRBD1

cdr3_nt: TGTGCCAGCAGCCAGGCACAGGGGAACTATGGCTACACCTTC
cdr3_aa: CASSQAQGNYGYTF
v_call: TRBV4-2
j_call: TRBJ1-2
clone_size: .
d_call: TRBD1

cdr3_nt: TGTGCCAGCAGCTCTGTTACCCAGGGGCTAGGCTATGGCTACACCTTC
cdr3_aa: CASSSVTQGLGYGYTF
v_call: TRBV28
j_call: TRBJ1-2
clone_size: .
d_call: .

cdr3_nt: TGTGCCAGCAGCCAAGACCGGGAGCAACGGGAGCAGTACTTC
cdr3_aa: CASSQDREQREQYF
v_call: TRBV3-1/TRBV3-2
j_call: TRBJ2-7
clone_size: few
d_call: .

cdr3_nt: TGTGCCAGCAGCGGCTCGGGGGGGACAGGGGGCGCGGGTGGCTACACCTTC
cdr3_aa: CASSGSGGTGGAGGYTF
v_call: TRBV7-2
j_call: TRBJ1-2
clone_size: .
d_call: TRBD1

cdr3_nt: TGTGCCAGCAGCCTAGGGGCGACACAAACCTACGAGCAGTACTTC
cdr3_aa: CASSLGATQTYEQYF
v_call: TRBV7-9
j_call: TRBJ2-7
clone_size: .
d_call: .

cdr3_nt: TGTGCCAGCAGCGCGCAAGGGGTCCCCGGGGAGCTGTTTTTT
cdr3_aa: CASSAQGVPGELFF
v_call: TRBV7-3
j_call: TRBJ2-2
clone_size: .
d_call: .